The source of this T cell receptor beta chain is a study of PD-1 blockade in classical Hodgkin lymphoma. Notes on the study in general: When set against healthy donors, newly diagnosed patients were reported to show lower baseline TCR diversity. By C4D1, diversity of CD4+ TCRs had risen significantly, whereas that of CD8+ TCRs had not.

Trimming pared 2 bases from V and 6 bases from J, leaving 17 bases between. Per the germline V gene, CDR1 is SGHTA and CDR2 is FQGTGA. This CDR3 spans 16 amino acids. Measured with immunoSEQ multiplex PCR; TCRdb has only the in-frame clones, and not every one. Of more than 50,000 clones in the sample, about 92% were seen once. There was relapse after autologous stem cell transplantation in every patient, and there was variation in brentuximab vedotin exposure. Best overall response was complete response, partial response or progressive disease in these relapsed/refractory classical Hodgkin lymphoma patients. Turning to this clone: Its antigen is not known.

V gene TRBV7-3 combines with J gene TRBJ2-1; TRBD1 might be the D (6 bases). The material sequenced was peripheral blood mononuclear cells (PBMCs), taken at baseline. The sequence was obtained from a human donor with classical Hodgkin lymphoma. This CDR3 is CASSLGGRGGSNEQFF. As DNA, the CDR3 is TGTGCCAGCAGCTTAGGGGGCAGGGGTGGATCCAATGAGCAGTTCTTC.